This TCR beta chain was profiled in a study of blood T cell repertoires in COVID-19. The wider study: Sources were T cells, B-cell-depleted T cells, or PBMCs; the material itself was cDNA or gDNA.

V was shortened by 5 bases and J by 5 bases, with 22 bases between the two germline ends. The CDR3 covers 16 residues. Germline V gene lookup returns CDR1 SGHVS and CDR2 FNYEAQ. Using immunoSEQ multiplex PCR, the repertoire was profiled, and TCRdb retains in-frame clones only, with some absent. The table records 150,000 to 200,000 clones, approximately 80% of them present only once. The V and J genes are TRBV7-6 and TRBJ2-7, with a weak D call TRBD2 (7 bases). Input material: peripheral blood. This clonotype originated in a human donor in a cohort sampled during active COVID-19. CDR3 nucleotide sequence: TGTGCCAGCAGCCCCTTTGGGGGGGGGCGGATCCACGAGCAGTACTTC. Residues: CASSPFGGGRIHEQYF.